This TCR beta chain is from a study of blood T cell repertoires in COVID-19. Profiling relied on immunoSEQ multiplex PCR, and the TCRdb table lists in-frame clones only, not all of them. The sample yields around 70,000 clones, around 88% seen once. V lost 0 bases to trimming and J lost 4 bases, with 15 bases between them. Germline-derived CDR1 and CDR2 are WNHNN and SYGVQD (reference sequence). This CDR3 is 16 amino acids long. This clonotype originated in a woman older than 75 with active or convalescent COVID-19. The source material was peripheral blood. The genes are TRBV10-1 and TRBJ1-2; a weak D match, TRBD1 (6 bases). CDR3 amino acids: CASSESPGHQIYGYTF. CDR3 sequence (DNA): TGCGCCAGCAGTGAGTCACCGGGACACCAGATCTATGGCTACACCTTC.